The rows below give T cell receptor beta chains drawn from one sample of a study of cytomegalovirus exposure and HLA in healthy donors. Produced via immunoSEQ multiplex PCR; TCRdb's table is partial and in-frame only. The sample shows 100,000 to 150,000 clones, roughly 89% of them seen only once. The specimen sequenced was PBMCs. Every receptor here comes from a man in his thirties or forties in good health and CMV-seronegative. The CDR3 runs from the conserved cysteine through the conserved F or W. Fields, in order: D gene, J gene, V gene, CDR3 protein. The D gene is left open where the match is weak.

>.|TRBJ2-7|TRBV15
CATSSGPTYEQYF
>TRBD1|TRBJ2-3|TRBV5-1
CASSHLDRGRTDTQYF
>TRBD1|TRBJ1-2|TRBV5-4
CASSHRDRGRIGYTF
>.|TRBJ2-6|TRBV7-6
CASSPHSGANVLTF
>TRBD1|TRBJ1-2|TRBV5-1
CASSLPGQGAHYGYTF
>.|TRBJ1-4|TRBV10-1
CASSPEGANEKLFF
>.|TRBJ2-7|TRBV11-2
CASSVVRRGHEQYF
>TRBD1|TRBJ2-5|TRBV9
CASSVTGVETQYF
>TRBD1|TRBJ1-5|TRBV7-9
CASSEGGAGNQPQHF
>TRBD1|TRBJ2-7|TRBV5-5
CASSPDRQFSYEQYF
>TRBD1|TRBJ1-1|TRBV7-8
CASSLVRGTGSTEAFF
>TRBD1|TRBJ2-3|TRBV5-1
CASSLAGTVSTDTQYF
>.|TRBJ2-3|TRBV6-1
CASREGEGTTDTQYF
>.|TRBJ1-2|TRBV9
CASSVTSANYGYTF
>.|TRBJ2-2|TRBV29-1
CSSGTPNTGELFF
>.|TRBJ1-1|TRBV23-1
CASSQSEGFPEAFF
>TRBD1|TRBJ2-2|TRBV7-3
CASSLAGTEVRTGELFF
>TRBD1|TRBJ1-2|TRBV2
CASSGPRQGSVYGYTF
>.|TRBJ2-7|TRBV21-1
CASSKGVGEAEQYF
>TRBD1|TRBJ1-1|TRBV6-5
CASTHGQGAFF
>.|TRBJ2-5|TRBV6-1
CASSEGGGGGVETQYF
>TRBD1|TRBJ2-7|TRBV6-6
CASSYHRDRDIYEQYF
>TRBD1|TRBJ1-2|TRBV5-1
CASSLDQGAQGYGYTF
>.|TRBJ2-3|TRBV15
CATSRDRFGTDTQYF
>.|TRBJ1-6|TRBV27
CASSLVRTRTDNSPLHF
>.|TRBJ1-2|TRBV5-1
CASSLPSEAHGYTF
>.|TRBJ2-7|TRBV9
CASSVGSGSGYEQYF
>TRBD1|TRBJ2-2|TRBV5-8
CASSLTGVDTGELFF
>.|TRBJ2-4|TRBV27
CASRGAFKNIQYF
>TRBD2|TRBJ2-1|TRBV7-6
CASSLKGLAGGTYNEQFF
>.|TRBJ2-3|TRBV28
CASSLLLAGTQYF
>.|TRBJ2-3|TRBV6-5
CASRVGLSTDTQYF
>.|TRBJ2-7|TRBV11-2
CASSPLLGARIYEQYF
>.|TRBJ1-6|TRBV5-4
CASSLSRDPTYSPLHF
>.|TRBJ2-7|TRBV6-1
CASSEFGRTYEQYF
>TRBD2|TRBJ2-7|TRBV6-5
CASSYLGEGYEQYF
>TRBD1|TRBJ1-2|TRBV6-4
CASSRTGDLNYGYTF
>TRBD2|TRBJ2-7|TRBV4-1
CASSPILGASGDYEQYF
>TRBD1|TRBJ2-5|TRBV15
CATSRGTGGETQYF